Given below is one T cell receptor beta chain in context. Its antigen is unidentified. An end of the junction does not agree with germline; a read error may underlie this. These data belong to a study of T cell repertoires in ileal Crohn's disease. Notes on the study in general: Every patient over 26.8% clonality showed endoscopic recurrence.

Profiled with immunoSEQ multiplex PCR; TCRdb holds only in-frame clones, not every one. The sample lists about 15,000 clones, about 60% seen once, with roughly 6.2% in the top ten. This CDR3 comprises 11 residues. Germline CDR1 SGHTA, CDR2 FQGNSA. V gene TRBV7-2 combines with J gene TRBJ1-2; weak D call: TRBD1 (5 bases). The sequence came from an adult with Crohn's disease. The sample comprised ileal tissue. CDR3 nucleotide sequence: TGTGCCAGCAGCCGACAGTATGACTACACCTTC. Amino acid sequence: CASSRQYDYTF.